This section outlines one T cell receptor (beta chain) sequence together with its context. TCRdb recomputed calls from the RACE reads with MiXCR, one row per CDR3 protein. This table has hundreds of thousands of distinct CDR3 sequences, about 6% appearing once. The data were obtained in a study of human T cells and chemical hapten exposure. The germline CDR1 and CDR2 sequences are SEHNR and FQNEAQ (reference sequence). Trimming removed 2 bases from V and 1 base from J, with 15 bases in between. CDR3 length equals 16 residues. Time point defined: patch test 2, 6 weeks after DPC sensitization. As to treatment: therapeutic diphenylcyclopropenone sensitization with weekly scalp DPC.

Sample: whole blood, taken in connection with sensitization to the hapten diphenylcyclopropenone (DPC). This clonotype was sampled from a woman younger than 30 with alopecia areata. Some clones in this sample may be carry-over from other donors' samples. This chain connects TRBV7-9 to TRBJ2-7; D remains ambiguous. Here the CDR3 reads CASSLHNGPGSYEQYF. The DNA of the CDR3 is TGTGCCAGCAGCTTACATAATGGGCCCGGGTCCTACGAGCAGTACTTC.